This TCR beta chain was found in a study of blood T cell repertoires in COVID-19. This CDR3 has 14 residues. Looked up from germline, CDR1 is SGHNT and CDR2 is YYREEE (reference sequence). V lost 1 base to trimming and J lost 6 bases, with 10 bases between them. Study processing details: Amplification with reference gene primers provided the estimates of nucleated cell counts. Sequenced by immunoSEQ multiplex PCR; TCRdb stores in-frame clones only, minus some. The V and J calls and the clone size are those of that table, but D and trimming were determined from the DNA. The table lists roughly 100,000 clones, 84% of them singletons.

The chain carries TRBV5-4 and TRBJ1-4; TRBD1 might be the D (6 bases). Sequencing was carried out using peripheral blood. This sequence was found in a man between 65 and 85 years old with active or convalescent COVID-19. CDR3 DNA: TGTGCCAGCAGCTTGAAGGGGGGGGATGAAAAACTGTTTTTT. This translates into CASSLKGGDEKLFF.